The 32 T cell receptor beta chains in this list originate from one sample, sequenced in a study of T cells in Graves' hyperthyroidism and ophthalmopathy. Authors of the study amplified TCR beta CDR3 regions from RNA transcripts. The TCR CDR3 first-round RT-PCR relied on the HTBI primer set. A single record per CDR3 protein comes from TCRdb applying MiXCR to the multiplex PCR reads. The sample carries more than 350,000 distinct CDR3 sequences, 15% recorded once. Material for sequencing was blood. These receptor sequences come from a woman in her twenties or thirties with Graves' hyperthyroidism.

This clonotype has ten or more counts. The chain has TRBV28 and TRBJ2-1; 7 bases line up with TRBD2. Germline CDR1 and CDR2: MDHEN and SYDVKM. With V trimmed by 2 bases and J by 4 bases, 2 bases remained unmatched. The CDR3 is 14 residues long. CDR3 loop: CASSLTSVYNEQFF. CDR3 in DNA: TGTGCCAGCAGTTTAACTAGCGTATACAATGAGCAGTTCTTC.

This chain links TRBV6-6 with TRBJ1-1; D is unresolved. The germline CDR1 and CDR2 sequences are MNHNY and SVGAGI (reference sequence). CDR3 length: 14 residues. V shed 0 bases and J shed 3 bases, with 8 bases lying between them. The CDR3 spells CASSYSMGHTEAFF. The CDR3 DNA is TGTGCCAGCAGTTACTCGATGGGCCACACTGAAGCTTTCTTT.

This clonotype occurred many times. The chain couples TRBV5-1 to TRBJ1-1, with 8 bases fitting TRBD1. V lost 0 bases and J lost 4; bases outside the gene matches: 2. Germline V gives CDR1 SGHRS, CDR2 YFSETQ. The CDR3 is 14 residues long. CDR3 sequence (DNA): TGCGCCAGCAGCTTGGGGCAGGGGGCCACTGAAGCTTTCTTT. Translation gives CASSLGQGATEAFF.

This clonotype was observed a few times. V usage is TRBV9 and J usage is TRBJ1-1; D possibly corresponds to TRBD1 (6 bases). The V end was cut by 2 bases, the J end by 0 bases, with 8 bases between. CDR3 size: 14 residues. Germline V gene sequence: CDR1 SGDLS, CDR2 YYNGEE. In DNA, the CDR3 is TGTGCCAGCAGCGTCTCAGGGGTGAACACTGAAGCTTTCTTT. Translating it yields CASSVSGVNTEAFF.

This clonotype was observed a few times. V is TRBV10-3 and J is TRBJ2-2; TRBD1 is a possible D gene (5 bases). CDR1 and CDR2 (germline): ENHRY, SYGVKD. The CDR3 sequence is 15 residues long. V gave up 6 bases and J gave up 2 bases, with 13 bases separating them. CDR3 sequence (DNA): TGTGCCATCAGACGACAGACTGAAAACACCGGGGAGCTGTTTTTT. It is translated as CAIRRQTENTGELFF.

Only a few counts were recorded for this clonotype. The V and J genes are TRBV28 and TRBJ1-4; 10 nucleotides align to TRBD1. V lost 7 bases and J lost 6; bases outside the gene matches: 8. In germline, CDR1 is MDHEN, CDR2 SYDVKM. CDR3 length: 15 amino acids. The CDR3 sequence is CASTDRQGAYEKLFF. In nucleotides, the CDR3 is TGTGCCAGCACCGATCGACAGGGGGCTTATGAAAAACTGTTTTTT. The variable domain in full, completed from reference TRBV28 and TRBJ1-4, reads DVKVTQSSRYLVKRTGEKVFLECVQDMDHENMFWYRQDPGLGLRLIYFSYDVKMKEKGDIPEGYSVSREKKERFSLILESASTNQTSMYLCASTDRQGAYEKLFFGSGTQLSVL.

The V call is TRBV18, the J call TRBJ2-2; perhaps TRBD2 as D (6 bases). Germline values: CDR1 KGHSH, CDR2 LQKENI. The CDR3 is 16 amino acids. V shed 3 bases and J shed 0 bases, with 11 bases lying between them. The CDR3 protein is CASSPVGGANTGELFF. For the CDR3, the DNA is TGTGCCAGCTCACCCGTGGGAGGCGCGAACACCGGGGAGCTGTTTTTT.

The V and J genes are TRBV29-1 and TRBJ2-3, with 11 bases fitting TRBD2. CDR3 length: 15 amino acids. CDR1 and CDR2 (germline): SQVTM, ANQGSEA. The trim removed 5 bases at V and 4 bases at J, leaving 8 bases unmatched. The CDR3 coding sequence is TGCAGCGTTCTACTAGCGGGAGATCAATCAGATACGCAGTATTTT. Translated, it gives CSVLLAGDQSDTQYF.

This clonotype was detected a few times. The chain links TRBV7-9 to TRBJ2-1; 8 nucleotides agree with TRBD1. From germline, CDR1 is SEHNR and CDR2 FQNEAQ (reference sequence). After removal of 5 bases from V and 6 bases from J, the junction contained 9 bases not matched to a gene. The CDR3 sequence is 15 residues long. CDR3 region: CASSPWDRYSNEQFF. CDR3 DNA: TGTGCCAGCAGCCCATGGGACAGGTACTCCAATGAGCAGTTCTTC.

This clonotype was observed a handful of times. The genes are TRBV5-4 and TRBJ2-1; tentatively, D is TRBD2 (6 bases). The CDR3 contains 16 residues. V was clipped by 4 bases and J by 2 bases, with 16 bases between them. Germline CDR1 is SGHNT and CDR2 is YYREEE (reference sequence). The CDR3 bases are TGTGCCAGCAGCGGGTCTAGCGAGGTCACCTACAATGAGCAGTTCTTC. Translating gives CASSGSSEVTYNEQFF.

This clonotype was picked up many times. V usage is TRBV18 and J usage is TRBJ2-5; 7 bases fit TRBD1. There are 14 residues in the CDR3. The V and J ends lost 3 bases and 5 bases, in that order; junction bases with no gene match: 6. Germline loops: CDR1 KGHSH, CDR2 LQKENI. The DNA of the CDR3 is TGTGCCAGCTCACCCGCGACAGGGACCGAGACCCAGTACTTC. Translation: CASSPATGTETQYF.

This clonotype was detected only a few times. This chain links TRBV6-1 with TRBJ2-1, with 13 nucleotides matching TRBD2. CDR3 length equals 15 residues. Germline loops: CDR1 MNHNS, CDR2 SASEGT. The trim removed 5 bases at V and 9 bases at J, leaving 7 bases unmatched. The CDR3 is CASSRGTSGIGEQFF. DNA of the CDR3: TGTGCCAGCAGTCGTGGGACTAGCGGGATTGGTGAGCAGTTCTTC.

There are many counts of this clonotype. This chain joins TRBV7-2 and TRBJ2-1; D might be TRBD2 (6 bases). The CDR3 consists of 16 residues. Germline V gene data show CDR1 as SGHTA and CDR2 as FQGNSA. The V end was cut by 1 base, the J end by 10 bases, with 20 bases between. The CDR3 protein is CASSLVGGITGSEQFF. The CDR3 DNA is TGTGCCAGCAGCTTAGTCGGGGGTATTACAGGTTCCGAGCAGTTCTTC.

This clonotype was seen a few times. The chain combines TRBV5-1 with TRBJ2-2; the D gene is possibly TRBD2 (6 bases). V gave up 1 base and J gave up 1 base, with 11 bases separating them. Germline CDR1 and CDR2: SGHRS and YFSETQ. The CDR3 sequence is 16 residues long. CDR3 sequence (DNA): TGCGCCAGCAGCTTGTATGGCGGGAAGAACACCGGGGAGCTGTTTTTT. Protein: CASSLYGGKNTGELFF.

Notes on this clonotype: One base away lies a much larger clone, so this may be a sequencing read error. This is likely a read error, given that the CDR3 carries no conserved phenylalanine or tryptophan at its end. The V call is TRBV5-1, the J call TRBJ2-1, with D perhaps TRBD1 (6 bases). CDR1 SGHRS and CDR2 YFSETQ come from the germline V gene. The CDR3 totals 13 residues. V dropped 3 bases and J dropped 3 bases, with 7 bases sitting between them. This CDR3 reads CASSSDSYNEQFL. The CDR3 DNA is TGCGCCAGCAGCTCGGACAGCTACAATGAGCAGTTCCTC.

V gene TRBV7-8 combines with J gene TRBJ1-4; D is perhaps TRBD1 (6 bases). Looked up from germline, CDR1 is SGHVS and CDR2 is FQNEAQ. Trimming took 3 bases from V and 0 from J, leaving 14 bases between them. CDR3 length equals 17 residues. The CDR3 DNA is TGTGCCAGCAGCTTTTCGCAGGGGTTTGCAACTAATGAAAAACTGTTTTTT. Translation gives CASSFSQGFATNEKLFF. Complete variable domain (other parts from reference TRBV7-8 and TRBJ1-4): GAGVSQSPRYKVAKRGQDVALRCDPISGHVSLFWYQQALGQGPEFLTYFQNEAQLDKSGLPSDRFFAERPEGSVSTLKIQRTQQEDSAVYLCASSFSQGFATNEKLFFGSGTQLSVL.

This clonotype showed up just a few times. CDR3: CASSINRLAGGYHTDTQYF. As DNA, the CDR3 is TGTGCCAGTAGTATAAATCGACTAGCGGGTGGATACCACACAGATACGCAGTATTTT. The rearrangement joins TRBV19 to TRBJ2-3; 10 nucleotides match TRBD2. The CDR3 extends over 19 amino acids. Trimming cost V 2 bases and J 2 bases; bases outside gene matches: 13. CDR1 and CDR2 (germline): LNHDA, SQIVND (reference sequence). Variable domain in full (rest from reference TRBV19 and TRBJ2-3): DGGITQSPKYLFRKEGQNVTLSCEQNLNHDAMYWYRQDPGQGLRLIYYSQIVNDFQKGDIAEGYSVSREKKESFPLTVTSAQKNPTAFYLCASSINRLAGGYHTDTQYFGPGTRLTVL.

In this sample, this clonotype turned up many times. The genes are TRBV5-5 and TRBJ2-2; D is unresolved. This CDR3 region has 14 residues. Looked up from germline, CDR1 is SGHKS and CDR2 is YYEKEE (reference sequence). V was cut by 1 base and J by 1 base, with 5 bases left in between. The CDR3 is CASSLLWNTGELFF. The CDR3 DNA reads as TGTGCCAGCAGCTTGTTGTGGAACACCGGGGAGCTGTTTTTT.

The CDR3 DNA sequence: TGTGCCAGCAGCTTATTTGAGAGGACCTACGAGCAGTACTTC. It encodes CASSLFERTYEQYF. This rearrangement joins TRBV5-5 to TRBJ2-7; the D is unclear. The CDR3 sequence is 14 residues long. V lost 2 bases to trimming and J lost 2 bases, with 11 bases between them. Germline V gives CDR1 SGHKS, CDR2 YYEKEE (reference sequence).

Ten or more counts support this clonotype. The J gene is TRBJ1-5, the V gene TRBV30; maybe TRBD1 (6 bases). The CDR3 sequence is 15 residues long. Trimming stripped 5 bases from V and 1 base from J, with 15 bases between. Germline V gene sequence: CDR1 GTSNPN, CDR2 SVGIG (reference sequence). CDR3 protein: CAWGTGTPSNQPQHF. The CDR3 region has the DNA TGTGCCTGGGGTACAGGGACCCCCAGCAATCAGCCCCAGCATTTT. Full variable domain (missing parts from reference TRBV30 and TRBJ1-5): SQTIHQWPATLVQPVGSPLSLECTVEGTSNPNLYWYRQAAGRGLQLLFYSVGIGQISSEVPQNLSASRPQDRQFILSSKKLLLSDSGFYLCAWGTGTPSNQPQHFGDGTRLSIL.

The chain has TRBV6-1 and TRBJ2-3; 7 bases fit TRBD2. V lost 3 bases and J lost 5; bases outside the gene matches: 8. Germline loops: CDR1 MNHNS, CDR2 SASEGT. This CDR3 region has 15 residues. In DNA, the CDR3 is TGTGCCAGCAGTGACGAGGCGGGAGAGAGAGATACGCAGTATTTT. Residues: CASSDEAGERDTQYF.

The genes are TRBV4-1 and TRBJ2-2, with 7 bases lining up with TRBD2. This CDR3 has 16 residues. The J segment lost 1 base and the V segment lost 0 bases, leaving 2 bases of the junction unmatched. The germline V gene has CDR1 MGHRA and CDR2 YSYEKL. The DNA of the CDR3 is TGCGCCAGCAGCCAAGAAAGCGGGGTGAACACCGGGGAGCTGTTTTTT. It is translated as CASSQESGVNTGELFF.

This clonotype was found many times. The chain has TRBV18 and TRBJ2-1; 7 bases are a match to TRBD1. The germline V gene has CDR1 KGHSH and CDR2 LQKENI. After removal of 3 bases from V and 8 bases from J, the junction contained 7 bases not matched to a gene. The CDR3 sequence is 14 residues long. CDR3 nucleotides: TGTGCCAGCTCACCCTTCGACAGGGCTCATGAGCAGTTCTTC. Its protein is CASSPFDRAHEQFF.

This clonotype was recorded at least ten times. The gene calls are TRBV29-1 and TRBJ2-1; 14 nucleotides align to TRBD2. There are 15 residues in the CDR3. CDR1 is SQVTM and CDR2 is ANQGSEA in the germline V gene. Trimming removed 7 bases from V and 6 bases from J; junction bases left unmatched: 8. The CDR3 nucleotides are TGCAGCGCCGGGGGGACTAGCGGGAGAAGCAATGAGCAGTTCTTC. Amino acid sequence: CSAGGTSGRSNEQFF.

In its sample, this clonotype was seen many times. V gene TRBV18 combines with J gene TRBJ2-3; the match to TRBD2 covers 9 bases. Trimming took 7 bases from V and 4 from J; bases not matched to a gene: 6. This CDR3 is 14 amino acids long. Germline CDR1 KGHSH, CDR2 LQKENI. The CDR3 region has the DNA TGTGCCAGCTGGGGTAGCGGGAGCGCAGATACGCAGTATTTT. This sequence encodes CASWGSGSADTQYF. Full variable domain (outside the CDR3, taken from reference TRBV18 and TRBJ2-3): NAGVMQNPRHLVRRRGQEARLRCSPMKGHSHVYWYRQLPEEGLKFMVYLQKENIIDESGMPKERFSAEFPKEGPSILRIQQVVRGDSAAYFCASWGSGSADTQYFGPGTRLTVL.

This clonotype was seen many times. The J gene is TRBJ2-1, the V gene TRBV20-1, with TRBD1 matching 9 bases. The CDR3 has 13 residues. J gave up 6 bases and V 5 bases, and 5 bases lay outside the gene matches. Germline V lookup: CDR1 DFQATT, CDR2 SNEGSKA (reference sequence). The CDR3 reads CSAPPGQGNEQFF. As DNA, the CDR3 is TGCAGTGCTCCTCCGGGACAGGGCAATGAGCAGTTCTTC.

This clonotype was detected ten times or more. V gene TRBV27 combines with J gene TRBJ2-1, with no clear D. Trimming removed 3 bases from V and 5 bases from J, with 11 bases in between. CDR1 is MNHEY, CDR2 SMNVEV, per germline (reference sequence). The CDR3 length is 14 residues. The CDR3 protein is CASSFAGPDNEQFF. Here the CDR3 DNA reads TGTGCCAGCAGTTTCGCAGGACCGGACAATGAGCAGTTCTTC.

Many counts were recorded for this clonotype. The chain couples TRBV12-3 or TRBV12-4 to TRBJ2-3; D possibly corresponds to TRBD2 (5 bases). The CDR3 is 15 amino acids. Trimming shortened V by 5 bases and J by 2 bases, and 14 bases separated the two germline ends. DNA of the CDR3: TGTGCCAGCAGTCGGGGAGTAGGGTACACAGATACGCAGTATTTT. Its protein product is CASSRGVGYTDTQYF.

The genes are TRBV7-3 and TRBJ2-1, with 8 bases fitting TRBD1. CDR1 and CDR2 from the germline V gene are SGHTA and FQGTGA. J was trimmed by 4 bases and V by 5 bases; bases with no gene match: 4. This CDR3 comprises 14 residues. CDR3 loop: CASSPDRGYNEQFF. In nucleotides, the CDR3 is TGTGCCAGCAGCCCCGACAGGGGTTACAATGAGCAGTTCTTC.

This clonotype has only a few counts. The chain is built from TRBV4-1 and TRBJ2-1, with D maybe TRBD2 (5 bases). The CDR3 runs 15 residues. The V and J ends lost 6 bases and 2 bases respectively, with 14 bases between them. From germline, CDR1 is MGHRA and CDR2 YSYEKL. The CDR3 protein is CASSHRGGPYNEQFF. As DNA, the CDR3 is TGCGCCAGCAGTCACCGGGGTGGACCCTACAATGAGCAGTTCTTC.

The J gene is TRBJ1-2, the V gene TRBV29-1, with TRBD1 matching over 7 bases. The CDR3 consists of 16 residues. Trimming at V came to 1 base and at J to 2 bases, leaving 10 bases not matched to a gene. Germline assignment: CDR1 SQVTM and CDR2 ANQGSEA. CDR3 amino acids: CSVEGEDRRTNYGYTF. Here the CDR3 DNA reads TGCAGCGTTGAAGGGGAGGACAGGCGTACCAACTATGGCTACACCTTC.

The genes are TRBV14 and TRBJ2-2; D is uncertain. CDR1 is SGHDN and CDR2 is FVKESK in the germline V gene. The CDR3 loop spans 15 amino acids. Trimming pared 2 bases from V and 0 bases from J, leaving 7 bases between. CDR3 protein: CASSQNSPNTGELFF. CDR3 coding DNA: TGTGCCAGCAGCCAAAACAGCCCGAACACCGGGGAGCTGTTTTTT.